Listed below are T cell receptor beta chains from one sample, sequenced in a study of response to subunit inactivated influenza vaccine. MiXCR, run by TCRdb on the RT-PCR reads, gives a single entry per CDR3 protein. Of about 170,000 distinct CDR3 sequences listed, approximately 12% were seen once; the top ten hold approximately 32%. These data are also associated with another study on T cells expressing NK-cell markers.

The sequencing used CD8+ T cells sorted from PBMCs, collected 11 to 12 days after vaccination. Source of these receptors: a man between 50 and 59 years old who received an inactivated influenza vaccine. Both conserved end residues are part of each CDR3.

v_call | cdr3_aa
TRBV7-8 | CASSLDNWTSGTRTDTQYF
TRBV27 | CASSSTTGFEQFF
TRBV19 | CASSWDYNEQFF
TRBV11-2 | CASSLHKAGELFF
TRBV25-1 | CASSVTSSYEQYF
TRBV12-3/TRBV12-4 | CASSFLVDTEAFF
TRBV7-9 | CASKSGNSYNEQFF
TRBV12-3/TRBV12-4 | CASAPQRRLNTEAFF
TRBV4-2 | CASSYSVGTDTQYF
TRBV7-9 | CASTGGYNEQFF
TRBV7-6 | CASSLGGGPGEAFF
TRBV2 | CASQGGGYNEQFF
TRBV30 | CAWSAMDPYNEQFF
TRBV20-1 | CSAKRQENYEQYF
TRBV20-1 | CSATGKYEQFF
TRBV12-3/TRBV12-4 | CASSRPPSGEHNEQFF
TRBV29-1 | CSVEGVHTSGRDNEQFF
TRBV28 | CASSLFVGGVGSKNIQYF
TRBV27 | CASSSGTRYEQYF
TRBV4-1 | CASSPSGLAGGREQFF
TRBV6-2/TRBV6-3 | CASSYSEGYEQYF
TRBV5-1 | CASSLGAGYRYEQYF